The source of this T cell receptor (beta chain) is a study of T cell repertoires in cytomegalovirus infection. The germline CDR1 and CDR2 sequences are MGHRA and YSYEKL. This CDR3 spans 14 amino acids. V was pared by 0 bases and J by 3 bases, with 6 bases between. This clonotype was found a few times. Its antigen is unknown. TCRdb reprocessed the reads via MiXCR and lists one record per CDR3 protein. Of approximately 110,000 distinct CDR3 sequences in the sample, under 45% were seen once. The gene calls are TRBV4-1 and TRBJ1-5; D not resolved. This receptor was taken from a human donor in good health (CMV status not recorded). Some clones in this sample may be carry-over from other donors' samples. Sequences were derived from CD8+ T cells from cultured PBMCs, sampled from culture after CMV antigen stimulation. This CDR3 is CASSQEGSNQPQHF. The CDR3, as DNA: TGCGCCAGCAGCCAAGAAGGTTCCAATCAGCCCCAGCATTTT.